The sequence of this TCR beta chain was determined in a study of control samples from healthy donors and cancer patients. Repertoires were generated with immunoSEQ multiplex PCR, while TCRdb's copy carries only in-frame clones and drops some. This sample has 80,000 to 100,000 clones, with about 86% found just once. Trimming removed 5 bases from V and 6 bases from J; junction bases left unmatched: 6. The CDR3 contains 14 residues. Per germline, CDR1 SGHAT and CDR2 FQNNGV. The clonotype originates from a man aged 30-40 years in good health. The chain uses TRBV11-2 and TRBJ1-2; 10 nucleotides line up with TRBD1. Material for sequencing was blood. CDR3 region: CASSRGQGPNGYTF. The CDR3 DNA is TGTGCCAGCAGCCGGGGACAGGGGCCGAATGGCTACACCTTC.